These 21 T cell receptor beta chains were sequenced from one sample in a study of OX40 agonist ivuxolimab in advanced cancers. The library was produced with the immunoSEQ multiplex PCR assay. What TCRdb holds here is the immuneACCESS table cut down to in-frame rearrangements. Part of the clones is not present; checked against another copy, under half of the missing clones reflect an unresolved V gene, and the others are unexplained. The table for this sample lists roughly 30,000 clones; around nine tenths of them were counted only once. The ten largest account for approximately 33% of the sample. The sequencing here drew on CD4+ or CD8+ T cells sorted from blood, taken in a trial of the OX40 agonist ivuxolimab. These receptors were taken from an adult with an advanced solid tumor such as melanoma, head and neck, liver or kidney cancer.

V gene TRBV28 combines with J gene TRBJ2-5; D is uncertain. Germline V gene data show CDR1 as MDHEN and CDR2 as SYDVKM. The CDR3 runs 14 residues. Trimming shortened V by 1 base and J by 5 bases, and 11 bases separated the two germline ends. CDR3 nucleotide sequence: TGTGCCAGCAGTTTATCGCTCGAGCTGGAGACCCAGTACTTC. Residues: CASSLSLELETQYF.

V gene TRBV7-9 combines with J gene TRBJ2-1; the D gene is possibly TRBD1 (5 bases). Deletions cut 0 bases from V and 8 bases from J, with 8 bases between. The CDR3 totals 13 residues. The V gene's germline CDR1 is SEHNR and CDR2 FQNEAQ (reference sequence). Written as DNA, the CDR3 is TGTGCCAGCAGCTTAGCCAGGGCCGATGAGCAGTTCTTC. Translation gives CASSLARADEQFF.

V is TRBV6-1 and J is TRBJ2-5, with 7 bases identical to TRBD1. The V segment lost 3 bases and the J segment 1 base; nucleotides outside the gene matches: 2. The CDR3 runs to 14 residues. Looked up from germline, CDR1 is MNHNS and CDR2 is SASEGT. In nucleotides, the CDR3 is TGTGCCAGCAGTGAGGGGACAGCCCAAGAGACCCAGTACTTC. Translating it yields CASSEGTAQETQYF.

The table lists this clone with a few counts. V usage is TRBV6-5 and J usage is TRBJ2-5; D unresolved. This CDR3 has 12 amino acids. V lost 6 bases, J lost 1 base, and 6 bases lay in between. CDR1 and CDR2 from the germline V gene are MNHEY and SVGAGI. The CDR3 DNA follows: TGTGCCAGCAGGGCTATCCAAGAGACCCAGTACTTC. Its translation: CASRAIQETQYF.

This sequence joins TRBV7-1 and TRBJ2-7, with D unclear. TRBV7-1 is given ORF status, its function remaining uncertain. The CDR3 runs to 12 residues. V dropped 3 bases and J dropped 2 bases, with 5 bases sitting between them. The CDR3 spells CASSSNPYEQYF. The CDR3 nucleotides are TGTGCCAGCAGCTCCAACCCCTACGAGCAGTACTTC.

DNA of the CDR3: TGTGCCAGCAGCCCTAGAGAAGGGGGATTGGGCTCCTACGAGCAGTACTTC. It is translated as CASSPREGGLGSYEQYF. The chain links TRBV5-8 to TRBJ2-7; possible D gene TRBD1, 6 bases. Looked up from germline, CDR1 is SGHTS and CDR2 is YDEGEE. Trimming stripped 4 bases from V and 0 bases from J, with 20 bases between. This CDR3 comprises 17 residues. Variable domain in full (rest from reference TRBV5-8 and TRBJ2-7): EAGVTQSPTHLIKTRGQQATLRCSPISGHTSVYWYQQALGLGLQFLLWYDEGEERNRGNFPPRFSGRQFPNYSSELNVNALELEDSALYLCASSPREGGLGSYEQYFGPGTRLTVT.

The V gene is TRBV9, the J gene TRBJ2-1; no clear D gene. CDR3 length equals 13 residues. The ends were cut back, 5 bases at V and 5 bases at J, with 11 bases in the middle. CDR1 and CDR2 from the germline V gene are SGDLS and YYNGEE. The CDR3 nucleotides are TGTGCCAGCAGTCGAATACCGCACAATGAGCAGTTCTTC. This gives the protein CASSRIPHNEQFF.

The chain combines TRBV28 with TRBJ1-5; D unresolved. V dropped 10 bases and J dropped 1 base, with 11 bases sitting between them. The germline gives CDR1 MDHEN, CDR2 SYDVKM. CDR3 length: 13 amino acids. Here the CDR3 DNA reads TGTGCCACCTCCGTCGGGAGCAATCAGCCCCAGCATTTT. It is translated as CATSVGSNQPQHF.

J is TRBJ1-3 and V is TRBV15, with a weak D call TRBD1 (6 bases). The V end lost 5 bases, the J end lost 9 bases, and 20 bases lay between the germline ends. The CDR3 loop spans 15 amino acids. Germline V gene sequence: CDR1 LNHNV, CDR2 YYDKDF (reference sequence). The CDR3 protein is CATSRPTRGAGTIYF. The CDR3 DNA sequence: TGTGCCACCAGCCGGCCGACTCGGGGGGCCGGCACCATATATTTT.

The chain links TRBV7-3 to TRBJ1-6; no clear D gene. The V gene lost 2 bases and the J gene lost 10 bases, with 12 bases spanning the gap. The germline V gene encodes CDR1 SGHTA and CDR2 FQGTGA. The CDR3 is made up of 14 amino acids. The CDR3 nucleotides are TGTGCCAGCAGCTTAGGGCAGCTTGGATCACCCCTCCACTTT. Its protein is CASSLGQLGSPLHF.

This chain joins TRBV6-5 and TRBJ1-1; no definite D call. V was shortened by 0 bases and J by 8 bases, with 10 bases between the two germline ends. Germline V lookup: CDR1 MNHEY, CDR2 SVGAGI. The CDR3 extends over 13 amino acids. Written as DNA, the CDR3 is TGTGCCAGCAGTTACTCGCGAAGGCTCGAAGCTTTCTTT. Translating it yields CASSYSRRLEAFF.

The chain has TRBV5-1 and TRBJ2-5; D is ambiguous. Deletions cut 0 bases from V and 0 bases from J, with 12 bases between. The germline V gene has CDR1 SGHRS and CDR2 YFSETQ. This CDR3 contains 16 residues. The CDR3 loop is CASSLGETSHQETQYF. The DNA of the CDR3 is TGCGCCAGCAGCTTGGGAGAAACCAGCCACCAAGAGACCCAGTACTTC.

The gene calls are TRBV11-2 and TRBJ2-2; D gene ambiguous. The V gene lost 5 bases and the J gene lost 4 bases, with 2 bases spanning the gap. The CDR3 runs to 11 residues. Germline CDR1 SGHAT, CDR2 FQNNGV. The CDR3 here is CASSPTGELFF. CDR3 nucleotides: TGTGCCAGCAGCCCCACCGGGGAGCTGTTTTTT.

The chain uses TRBV5-1 and TRBJ2-7; D gene unclear. From germline, CDR1 is SGHRS and CDR2 YFSETQ. Deletions cut 1 base from V and 6 bases from J, with 8 bases between. CDR3 size: 12 residues. The CDR3 DNA follows: TGCGCCAGCAGCTTGTATGGGTCCGAGCAGTACTTC. Residues: CASSLYGSEQYF.

Comments on this clone: A single base is all that separates this from a far larger clone, so a read error is likely. In the same sample, other DNA sequences code for this CDR3. The chain carries TRBV6-5 and TRBJ1-4, with 7 bases that match TRBD1. Looked up from germline, CDR1 is MNHEY and CDR2 is SVGAGI. This CDR3 spans 14 amino acids. The CDR3 is CASSSGQKNEKLFF. CDR3 DNA: TGTGCTAGCAGTTCGGGACAGAAGAATGAAAAACTGTTTTTT.

This rearrangement joins TRBV7-9 to TRBJ1-2; TRBD1 is a possible D gene (6 bases). There are 14 residues in the CDR3. Germline V gene data show CDR1 as SEHNR and CDR2 as FQNEAQ (reference sequence). Trimming shortened V by 5 bases and J by 6 bases, and 16 bases separated the two germline ends. The CDR3 DNA reads as TGTGCCAGCAGCCCCGCTCCAGGGGAGGATGGCTACACCTTC. Its protein product is CASSPAPGEDGYTF.

The V and J genes are TRBV4-1 and TRBJ2-2; D possibly corresponds to TRBD2 (7 bases). The V and J ends lost 3 bases and 6 bases respectively, with 17 bases between them. There are 16 residues in the CDR3. Germline values: CDR1 MGHRA, CDR2 YSYEKL. The CDR3 nucleotides read TGCGCCAGCAGCCACTCTTCAAGGGGGGGCCCCGGGGAGCTGTTTTTT. Translation: CASSHSSRGGPGELFF.

The chain has TRBV7-3 and TRBJ2-7; D ambiguous. Germline CDR1 SGHTA, CDR2 FQGTGA. The CDR3 runs to 13 residues. The V gene lost 0 bases and the J gene lost 1 base, with 4 bases spanning the gap. The CDR3 sequence: CASSLTQSYEQYF. The CDR3 nucleotides read TGTGCCAGCAGCTTAACGCAATCCTACGAGCAGTACTTC.

The chain's CDR3 is CASSFEIDQSGPYNEQFF. CDR3 nucleotide sequence: TGTGCCAGCAGCTTCGAAATAGACCAATCAGGGCCCTACAATGAGCAGTTCTTC. J is TRBJ2-1 and V is TRBV11-2; the D gene is possibly TRBD1 (5 bases). The V end lost 3 bases, the J end lost 2 bases, and 20 bases lay between the germline ends. The CDR3 spans 18 residues. Looked up from germline, CDR1 is SGHAT and CDR2 is FQNNGV.

The rearrangement links TRBV7-3 to TRBJ2-2, with a weak D call TRBD2 (6 bases). The germline gives CDR1 SGHTA, CDR2 FQGTGA. The ends were cut back, 5 bases at V and 5 bases at J, with 21 bases in the middle. CDR3 length: 17 amino acids. The CDR3 spells CASSPFRLEIGTGELFF. In DNA, the CDR3 is TGTGCCAGCAGCCCATTCCGACTAGAGATAGGAACCGGGGAGCTGTTTTTT.

The V and J genes are TRBV11-2 and TRBJ1-1; 9 positions match TRBD1. Trimming cost V 1 base and J 11 bases; bases outside gene matches: 5. CDR1 and CDR2 from the germline V gene are SGHAT and FQNNGV. The length of the CDR3 is 13 residues. The CDR3 DNA reads TGTGCCAGCAGCTTAGGGACAGGGGCGGATGCTTTCTTT. This codes for CASSLGTGADAFF.